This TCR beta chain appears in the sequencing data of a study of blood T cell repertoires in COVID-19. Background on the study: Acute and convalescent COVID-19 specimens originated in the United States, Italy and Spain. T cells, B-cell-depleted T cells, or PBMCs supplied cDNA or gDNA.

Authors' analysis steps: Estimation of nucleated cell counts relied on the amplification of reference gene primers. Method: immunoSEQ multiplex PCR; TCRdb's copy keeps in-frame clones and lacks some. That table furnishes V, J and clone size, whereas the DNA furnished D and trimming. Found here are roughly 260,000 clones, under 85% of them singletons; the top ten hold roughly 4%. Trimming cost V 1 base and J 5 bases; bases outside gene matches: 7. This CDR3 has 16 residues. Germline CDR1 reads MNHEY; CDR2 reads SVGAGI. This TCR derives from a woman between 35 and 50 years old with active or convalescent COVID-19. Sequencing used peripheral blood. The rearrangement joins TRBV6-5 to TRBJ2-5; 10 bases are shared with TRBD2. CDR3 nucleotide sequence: TGTGCCAGCAGTTACTTAGCGGGGGGCTTGTTGGAGACCCAGTACTTC. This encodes CASSYLAGGLLETQYF.